The clone carrying this T cell receptor (beta chain) was observed a handful of times. What it binds is not known. Molecular-barcoded quantitative 5'-RACE produced these TCR beta libraries. TCRdb reprocessed the 5' RACE reads via MiXCR and lists one record per CDR3 protein. The table lists about 220,000 distinct CDR3 sequences, roughly 25% of them singletons, with 5% to 7.5% in the top ten. The source of the sample is a study of CD8 T cells in ankylosing spondylitis. Overall study findings and caveats: Blood from ankylosing spondylitis patients appeared to carry a characteristic roughly 8-variant TCR beta motif.

Germline-derived CDR1 and CDR2 are MGHDK and SYGVNS. Trimming took off 4 bases at V and 4 bases at J, with 10 bases between the two ends. The CDR3 contains 13 residues. The sequencing input was blood, either unsorted or a sorted T cell fraction (not recorded which). This TCR came from a male donor with ankylosing spondylitis or in good health (not recorded which). This rearrangement joins TRBV25-1 to TRBJ2-5, with D possibly TRBD2 on 5 matching bases. As DNA, the CDR3 is TGTGCCAGCAGTGTTCCCGGAGGAGAGACCCAGTACTTC. Its translation: CASSVPGGETQYF.